The 9 T cell receptor beta chains presented below share a single source sample, sequenced in a study of T cell repertoires in ileal Crohn's disease. Generated by immunoSEQ multiplex PCR, the TCRdb table keeps only in-frame clones and is missing some. This sample has under 6,500 clones, with roughly two thirds found just once. Time point meaning: neoterminal ileum biopsy at postoperative endoscopy, about 6 months after surgery. The sample consisted of ileal tissue. The source is an adult with Crohn's disease.

This clone has a handful of counts. V usage is TRBV11-2 and J usage is TRBJ2-7, with D tentatively TRBD1 (5 bases). V shed 0 bases and J shed 7 bases, with 10 bases lying between them. Germline V lookup: CDR1 SGHAT, CDR2 FQNNGV. CDR3 size: 13 residues. CDR3 in DNA: TGTGCCAGCAGCTTAGACAGGGTGCGAGAGCAGTACTTC. Encoded protein: CASSLDRVREQYF. Filled out from reference TRBV11-2 and TRBJ2-7, the complete variable domain reads EAGVAQSPRYKIIEKRQSVAFWCNPISGHATLYWYQQILGQGPKLLIQFQNNGVVDDSQLPKDRFSAERLKGVDSTLKIQPAKLEDSAVYLCASSLDRVREQYFGPGTRLTVT.

The chain uses TRBV6-4 and TRBJ2-1; no clear D gene. From germline, CDR1 is MRHNA and CDR2 SNTAGT. This CDR3 has 13 residues. V was pared by 5 bases and J by 9 bases, with 14 bases between. The CDR3 here is CASSLDGSGEQFF. The CDR3, as DNA: TGTGCCAGCAGTCTTGACGGTTCGGGTGAGCAGTTCTTC.

This chain links TRBV6-5 with TRBJ2-1; a weak D match, TRBD2 (5 bases). The CDR3 contains 14 residues. CDR1 is MNHEY and CDR2 is SVGAGI in the germline V gene. The V end lost 2 bases, the J end lost 3 bases, and 8 bases lay between the germline ends. The CDR3 loop is CASSYAGLYNEQFF. The DNA for the CDR3 is TGTGCCAGCAGTTACGCAGGACTCTACAATGAGCAGTTCTTC.

By share, this clone counts as medium-sized. This chain connects TRBV7-6 to TRBJ2-5, with D possibly matching TRBD1 (6 bases). From germline, CDR1 is SGHVS and CDR2 FNYEAQ. Trimming shortened V by 4 bases and J by 5 bases, and 17 bases separated the two germline ends. CDR3 size: 15 residues. The CDR3 DNA sequence: TGTGCCAGCAGCTCCTCTTGGACAGCGAGGGAGACCCAGTACTTC. Amino acids: CASSSSWTARETQYF. The full variable domain, with the rest looked up from reference TRBV7-6 and TRBJ2-5, is GAGVSQSPRYKVTKRGQDVALRCDPISGHVSLYWYRQALGQGPEFLTYFNYEAQQDKSGLPNDRFSAERPEGSISTLTIQRTEQRDSAMYRCASSSSWTARETQYFGPGTRLLVL.

Only a few counts were recorded for this clone. The rearrangement uses TRBV11-2 and TRBJ1-1, with 8 bases fitting TRBD1. After removal of 0 bases from V and 5 bases from J, the junction contained 8 bases not matched to a gene. Germline CDR1 reads SGHAT; CDR2 reads FQNNGV. The CDR3 contains 16 residues. CDR3 coding DNA: TGTGCCAGCAGCTTAGATGGTACAGGGGGGAGGACTGAAGCTTTCTTT. Its protein product is CASSLDGTGGRTEAFF.

This chain uses TRBV9 with TRBJ2-1; 8 bases are a match to TRBD2. From germline, CDR1 is SGDLS and CDR2 YYNGEE. The ends lost 0 bases at V and 3 bases at J; junction bases unmatched: 2. The CDR3 extends over 15 amino acids. The CDR3 reads CASSVDGRGYNEQFF. Here the CDR3 DNA reads TGTGCCAGCAGCGTAGACGGGAGGGGCTACAATGAGCAGTTCTTC.

V usage is TRBV6-1 and J usage is TRBJ1-1; D unclear. V lost 6 bases and J lost 6, with 11 bases in between. This CDR3 comprises 12 residues. Germline lookup yields CDR1 MNHNS and CDR2 SASEGT. CDR3 nucleotides: TGTGCCAGCAGGCTCTCTAACGCTGAAGCTTTCTTT. Protein product: CASRLSNAEAFF.

This chain links TRBV21-1 with TRBJ2-7; the table's D call, TRBD2, was not checked against the DNA. TRBV21-1 represents a pseudogene. This CDR3 has 14 amino acids. CDR3 in amino acids: CASGSGPINYEQYV. CDR3 DNA: TGTGCCAGTGGGAGCGGGCCGATTAACTACGAGCAGTACGTC.

V is TRBV27 and J is TRBJ2-2; tentative D call: TRBD2 (5 bases). This CDR3 is 16 amino acids long. With 3 bases removed from V and 3 bases from J, the gap between germline ends came to 14 bases. Germline CDR1 and CDR2: MNHEY and SMNVEV (reference sequence). CDR3: CASSFIGFGDTGELFF. The CDR3 nucleotides read TGTGCCAGCAGTTTTATAGGTTTCGGGGACACCGGGGAGCTGTTTTTT.